This is a list of T cell receptor beta chains from one sample in a study of OX40 agonist ivuxolimab in advanced cancers. Produced via immunoSEQ multiplex PCR; TCRdb's table is partial and in-frame only. The table has approximately 70,000 clones, roughly 92% seen once. The sample was CD4+ or CD8+ T cells sorted from blood, taken in a trial of the OX40 agonist ivuxolimab. These receptors came from an adult with an advanced solid tumor such as melanoma, head and neck, liver or kidney cancer. CDR3s leave out the opening cysteine and the closing phenylalanine or tryptophan. Fields, in order: J gene, V gene, CDR3 protein.

TRBJ2-1 | TRBV5-1 | ASSLAATGRGNEQF
TRBJ2-3 | TRBV4-1 | ASSPAGHLSTDTQY
TRBJ2-1 | TRBV5-6 | ASSLEGRGFYYNEQF
TRBJ2-5 | TRBV9 | ASSVAGRGETQY
TRBJ2-5 | TRBV7-2 | ASSPGARVETQY
TRBJ1-2 | TRBV7-9 | ASSSPPGVYGYT
TRBJ2-3 | TRBV28 | ASKKVGNTDTQY
TRBJ2-7 | TRBV2 | ASRKTGNTYEQY
TRBJ2-7 | TRBV2 | ATREGTYEQY
TRBJ1-2 | TRBV2 | ASSEMGQGTYGYT
TRBJ2-7 | TRBV23-1 | ASSQPRPAFKYEQY
TRBJ2-1 | TRBV4-1 | ASSRPGVAGGEQF
TRBJ2-1 | TRBV30 | ARRRGLAGLPSYNEQF
TRBJ1-6 | TRBV2 | ASSEWGPNSPLH
TRBJ1-1 | TRBV5-1 | ASSQTGRLAHTEAF
TRBJ2-7 | TRBV6-5 | ASSSRTSGSVYEQY
TRBJ2-7 | TRBV7-9 | ASSRSWEQY
TRBJ1-2 | TRBV27 | ASGETSVRGYT
TRBJ2-3 | TRBV2 | ASRSVGLAGVRSDTQY
TRBJ1-2 | TRBV6-1 | ASSERDRPRGDGYT
TRBJ2-7 | TRBV5-1 | ASSLEGYEQY
TRBJ1-1 | TRBV2 | ASAGLHTEAF
TRBJ1-1 | TRBV6-5 | ASSSPSANTEAF
TRBJ2-4 | TRBV4-2 | ASSPLGREAVIQY
TRBJ2-1 | TRBV7-2 | ASSLASGGPVEQF
TRBJ2-5 | TRBV28 | ASSTMGQQETQY